These T cell receptor beta chains were read from a single sample in a study of T-cell memory formation after mild COVID-19. TCRdb used MiXCR to reprocess the 5' RACE reads, holding one entry per CDR3 protein. Of roughly 510,000 distinct CDR3 sequences in the sample, 15% to 20% were seen once. The sequenced sample was PBMCs or a T cell subset sorted from them (not recorded which). These receptor sequences come from an adult woman who had mild COVID-19 (a few samples of this study predate the infection). Cell type and time point are not known. The CDR3 runs from the conserved cysteine through the conserved F or W. D genes are given only for firm matches. Clone size, where shown, is once, few, many, or a class for clones that have expanded.

d_gene	v_gene	len	abundance	j_gene	CDR3aa	CDR3nt
.	TRBV6-5	13	.	TRBJ1-3	CASRRLSGNTIYF	TGTGCCAGCAGACGCCTCTCTGGAAACACCATATATTTT
TRBD1	TRBV13	14	.	TRBJ1-1	CASSYRGMNTEAFF	TGTGCCAGCAGCTACAGGGGAATGAACACTGAAGCTTTCTTT
.	TRBV7-9	14	.	TRBJ2-7	CASSLEGRGVEQYF	TGTGCCAGCAGCTTAGAAGGCAGGGGAGTCGAGCAGTACTTC
TRBD2	TRBV18	14	.	TRBJ2-7	CASSPGGRAQEQYF	TGTGCCAGCTCACCAGGCGGGAGGGCCCAAGAGCAGTACTTC
.	TRBV20-1	12	once	TRBJ1-2	CSASADNYGYTF	TGCAGTGCTAGCGCAGACAACTATGGCTACACCTTC
.	TRBV12-3/TRBV12-4	15	few	TRBJ2-2	CASSDLYPGTGELFF	TGTGCCAGCAGCGACCTCTACCCAGGCACCGGGGAGCTGTTTTTT
TRBD2	TRBV2	16	.	TRBJ2-2	CASSEEVAGETGELFF	TGTGCCAGCAGTGAAGAAGTAGCGGGAGAGACCGGGGAGCTGTTTTTT
TRBD1	TRBV7-9	15	.	TRBJ2-2	CASSFSPRGTGELFF	TGTGCCAGCAGCTTCAGCCCCAGGGGGACCGGGGAGCTGTTTTTT
TRBD2	TRBV5-4	16	.	TRBJ2-1	CASSFQGLASGNEQFF	TGTGCCAGCAGCTTTCAAGGACTAGCGAGCGGGAATGAGCAGTTCTTC
.	TRBV10-3	15	.	TRBJ2-6	CAISASGAGANVLTF	TGTGCCATCAGTGCCTCGGGGGCTGGGGCCAACGTCCTGACTTTC
.	TRBV7-9	13	.	TRBJ1-6	CASSPTGYSPLHF	TGTGCCAGCAGCCCCACGGGGTATTCACCCCTCCACTTT
.	TRBV5-1	14	many	TRBJ1-5	CASSLGQGDQPQHF	TGCGCCAGCAGCTTGGGGCAGGGTGATCAGCCCCAGCATTTT
.	TRBV7-6	15	many	TRBJ2-7	CASSLAATISYEQYF	TGTGCCAGCAGCTTAGCGGCGACTATCTCCTACGAGCAGTACTTC
.	TRBV24-1	15	few	TRBJ1-5	CATSDSGWGNQPQHF	TGTGCCACCAGTGATTCGGGTTGGGGCAATCAGCCCCAGCATTTT
.	TRBV30	13	once	TRBJ1-1	CAWSFRWNTEAFF	TGTGCCTGGAGTTTCCGGTGGAACACTGAAGCTTTCTTT
.	TRBV20-1	14	few	TRBJ2-1	CSVGGLRPYNEQFF	TGCAGTGTCGGAGGCCTTCGGCCTTACAATGAGCAGTTCTTC
TRBD1	TRBV10-3	16	.	TRBJ1-1	CAISESSRGKNTEAFF	TGTGCCATCAGTGAGTCGAGCAGGGGGAAAAACACTGAAGCTTTCTTT
TRBD1	TRBV12-3/TRBV12-4	14	few	TRBJ2-7	CASSTGTAIVRQYF	TGTGCCAGCAGTACCGGGACAGCCATCGTGCGGCAGTACTTC
.	TRBV5-1	16	.	TRBJ2-4	CASSSIVGLGKNIQYF	TGCGCCAGCAGCTCAATAGTAGGGTTGGGCAAAAACATTCAGTACTTC
TRBD1	TRBV5-1	16	.	TRBJ1-1	CASSLAQGAGNTEAFF	TGCGCCAGCAGCTTGGCGCAGGGGGCTGGGAACACTGAAGCTTTCTTT
.	TRBV24-1	15	.	TRBJ2-1	CATSEPRGNYNEQFF	TGTGCCACCAGTGAACCCAGGGGAAATTACAATGAGCAGTTCTTC
.	TRBV7-2	17	many	TRBJ2-1	CASSLNGGTVRYNEQFF	TGTGCCAGCAGCTTAAATGGAGGGACGGTGAGGTACAATGAGCAGTTCTTC
TRBD1	TRBV5-1	15	few	TRBJ1-2	CASTMWTGPNYGYTF	TGCGCCAGCACGATGTGGACAGGTCCCAACTATGGCTACACCTTC
.	TRBV7-6	16	many	TRBJ2-1	CASSRGLLSSYNEQFF	TGTGCCAGCAGCCGGGGACTCTTGAGCTCCTACAATGAGCAGTTCTTC
.	TRBV20-1	16	.	TRBJ2-4	CSASARGLWAKNIQYF	TGCAGTGCTAGCGCCCGGGGGCTTTGGGCCAAAAACATTCAGTACTTC
.	TRBV24-1	16	.	TRBJ1-5	CATSDSSGKQGQPQHF	TGTGCCACCAGTGATTCGTCAGGGAAGCAGGGTCAGCCCCAGCATTTT
TRBD1	TRBV5-5	15	few	TRBJ2-7	CASSRSRQGSYEQYF	TGTGCCAGCAGTCGGAGCCGACAGGGGTCCTACGAGCAGTACTTC
TRBD1	TRBV4-2	16	few	TRBJ1-2	CASSRNLAGTVNGYTF	TGTGCCAGCAGCCGCAACCTCGCAGGGACAGTTAATGGCTACACCTTC
.	TRBV13	12	.	TRBJ2-3	CASSLEAGTQYF	TGTGCCAGCAGCTTAGAGGCGGGAACGCAGTATTTT
.	TRBV29-1	13	.	TRBJ1-1	CSDGTPADTEAFF	TGCAGCGACGGGACCCCGGCGGACACTGAAGCTTTCTTT
.	TRBV18	13	.	TRBJ2-7	CASSTPNLYEQYF	TGTGCCAGCTCAACCCCGAACCTCTACGAGCAGTACTTC
.	TRBV20-1	14	few	TRBJ1-5	CSAPTRVQAQPQHF	TGCAGTGCTCCGACCCGGGTGCAGGCTCAGCCCCAGCATTTT
TRBD1	TRBV20-1	14	.	TRBJ1-5	CSANTGTGNQPQHF	TGCAGTGCAAATACCGGGACAGGCAATCAGCCCCAGCATTTT
TRBD2	TRBV11-3	17	.	TRBJ2-3	CASSTAGLAGVADTQYF	TGTGCCAGCAGCACTGCCGGACTAGCGGGAGTAGCAGATACGCAGTATTTT
.	TRBV18	12	.	TRBJ2-7	CASSPSNYEQYF	TGTGCCAGCTCACCCTCCAACTACGAGCAGTACTTC
.	TRBV12-3/TRBV12-4	13	few	TRBJ1-2	CASSSGRDYGYTF	TGTGCCAGCAGCTCGGGACGGGACTATGGCTACACCTTC
.	TRBV2	15	.	TRBJ2-7	CASSGGRSWAYEQYF	TGTGCCAGCAGTGGAGGAAGATCATGGGCCTACGAGCAGTACTTC
TRBD1	TRBV27	15	.	TRBJ2-7	CASSTGGPGAYEQYF	TGTGCCAGCAGCACAGGGGGCCCTGGGGCCTACGAGCAGTACTTC
TRBD2	TRBV25-1	19	few	TRBJ2-1	CASSLSGTSGSETYNEQFF	TGTGCCAGCAGTTTATCAGGGACTAGCGGGAGCGAGACCTACAATGAGCAGTTCTTC
.	TRBV10-3	15	few	TRBJ1-5	CAISEDGTGNQPQHF	TGTGCCATCAGTGAAGATGGGACGGGGAATCAGCCCCAGCATTTT
TRBD2	TRBV18	15	few	TRBJ2-5	CASSPLAGTQETQYF	TGTGCCAGCTCACCACTAGCGGGGACCCAAGAGACCCAGTACTTC